Below, 17 T cell receptor beta chains from the same sample are listed, as sequenced in a study of Ad26.COV2.S vaccination and SARS-CoV-2 variants. Treatment of the sample: about 20 received Ad26.COV2.S at low or high dose, single or two shots; a few received placebo; per-sample allocation not given. Day 63 after the first vaccine or placebo injection was the time point for sampling. Profiling relied on immunoSEQ multiplex PCR, and the TCRdb table lists in-frame clones only, not all of them. This table holds fewer than 900,000 clones, more than 80% found once. Sequences were derived from peripheral blood, sampled in a trial of Ad26.COV2.S vaccine versus placebo. The source of these receptors is a person between 18 and 65 years old who received the Ad26.COV2.S COVID-19 vaccine or a placebo.

The gene calls are TRBV7-8 and TRBJ2-7; D possibly corresponds to TRBD1 (6 bases). Deletions cut 3 bases from V and 3 bases from J, with 15 bases between. This CDR3 is 15 amino acids long. Germline CDR1 reads SGHVS; CDR2 reads FQNEAQ. CDR3 amino acids: CASSLIQGNLYEQYF. CDR3 coding DNA: TGTGCCAGCAGCTTGATACAGGGTAATCTCTACGAGCAGTACTTC.

This clone came up once. CDR3 in DNA: TGTGCCAGCAGCATGGCCTCCGATCTCACAGATACGCAGTATTTT. This gives the protein CASSMASDLTDTQYF. The gene calls are TRBV5-6 and TRBJ2-3, with D hard to call. Trimming took 4 bases from V and 2 from J, leaving 14 bases between them. The CDR3 covers 15 residues. Germline CDR1 SGHDT, CDR2 YYEEEE.

The chain recombines TRBV5-1 with TRBJ2-5, with TRBD2 as a possible D gene (6 bases). Trimming removed 7 bases at V and 5 bases at J, with 15 bases between. The length of the CDR3 is 13 residues. CDR1 SGHRS and CDR2 YFSETQ come from the germline V gene. The CDR3 spells CASLGLTGETQYF. DNA for the CDR3: TGCGCCAGCTTAGGACTAACCGGGGAGACCCAGTACTTC.

This chain links TRBV6-5 with TRBJ2-2, with a possible D match to TRBD2 (6 bases). The germline V and J ends were trimmed by 2 bases and 1 base, with 11 bases remaining between them. Per germline, CDR1 MNHEY and CDR2 SVGAGI. CDR3 size: 16 residues. The CDR3: CASSYRGGENTGELFF. The CDR3 region has the DNA TGTGCCAGCAGTTACCGAGGCGGGGAGAACACCGGGGAGCTGTTTTTT.

This clone has just a few counts. The V gene is TRBV10-3, the J gene TRBJ1-3; D is perhaps TRBD1 (5 bases). V was shortened by 3 bases and J by 0 bases, with 12 bases between the two germline ends. Germline CDR1 is ENHRY and CDR2 is SYGVKD. This CDR3 is built from 16 residues. This CDR3 is CAISDVGDGSGNTIYF. CDR3 coding DNA: TGTGCCATCAGTGATGTAGGGGATGGCTCTGGAAACACCATATATTTT.

This clone was detected once. The V and J genes are TRBV30 and TRBJ2-7, with D unresolved. The CDR3 spans 13 residues. The germline V and J ends were trimmed by 1 base and 4 bases, with 11 bases remaining between them. The germline V gene encodes CDR1 GTSNPN and CDR2 SVGIG (reference sequence). In DNA form, the CDR3 reads TGTGCCTGGAGTGGGGGAAAGGCGTACGAGCAGTACTTC. Encoded protein: CAWSGGKAYEQYF.

The V gene is TRBV19, the J gene TRBJ1-5; 8 bases fit TRBD1. In germline, CDR1 is LNHDA, CDR2 SQIVND (reference sequence). This CDR3 contains 14 residues. V dropped 5 bases and J dropped 6; count of bases not matched to a gene: 6. This CDR3 is CASSADRGGQPQHF. DNA of the CDR3: TGTGCCAGTAGTGCCGACAGGGGAGGTCAGCCCCAGCATTTT.

The chain employs TRBV10-1 and TRBJ2-3; TRBD1 agrees at 7 bases. The CDR3 totals 13 residues. The V gene's germline CDR1 is WNHNN and CDR2 SYGVQD (reference sequence). Trimming took 5 bases from V and 6 from J; bases not matched to a gene: 5. CDR3 in DNA: TGCGCCAGCAGTCCAGACAGGGTCGATACGCAGTATTTT. Translated, it gives CASSPDRVDTQYF.

The CDR3 sequence: CASSYGTGDYEQYF. The CDR3 bases are TGTGCCAGCAGTTACGGGACAGGGGACTACGAGCAGTACTTC. This chain joins TRBV6-5 and TRBJ2-7, with 10 bases fitting TRBD1. The CDR3 consists of 14 residues. Germline loops: CDR1 MNHEY, CDR2 SVGAGI. J was trimmed by 3 bases and V by 2 bases; bases with no gene match: 1.

The J gene is TRBJ2-3, the V gene TRBV6-1; TRBD2 might be the D (6 bases). V lost 1 base and J 6 bases, leaving 14 bases between the germline ends. Per the germline V gene, CDR1 is MNHNS and CDR2 is SASEGT. This CDR3 has 15 residues. CDR3 protein: CASSEGTPGVDTQYF. The CDR3 DNA reads TGTGCCAGCAGTGAAGGCACCCCGGGGGTTGATACGCAGTATTTT.

The chain links TRBV19 to TRBJ1-2; D perhaps matches TRBD1 (6 bases). Germline loops: CDR1 LNHDA, CDR2 SQIVND (reference sequence). V was clipped by 5 bases and J by 4 bases, with 11 bases between them. This CDR3 has 13 amino acids. This CDR3 is CASSGTYFYGYTF. CDR3 coding DNA: TGTGCCAGTAGTGGGACATACTTCTATGGCTACACCTTC.

V usage is TRBV6-6 and J usage is TRBJ1-4; no firm D call. With 7 bases removed from V and 7 bases from J, the gap between germline ends came to 16 bases. The CDR3 is 14 amino acids. Germline assignment: CDR1 MNHNY and CDR2 SVGAGI (reference sequence). The CDR3 region has the DNA TGTGCCAGCACCCGCACAGCATTGGGTGAAAAACTGTTTTTT. Its translation: CASTRTALGEKLFF.

This chain links TRBV19 with TRBJ1-5, with D unresolved. V was cut by 3 bases and J by 0 bases, with 9 bases left in between. Germline lookup yields CDR1 LNHDA and CDR2 SQIVND (reference sequence). This CDR3 spans 15 amino acids. This CDR3 reads CASSMRESSNQPQHF. The CDR3 DNA sequence: TGTGCCAGTAGTATGAGGGAAAGTAGCAATCAGCCCCAGCATTTT. Filled out from reference TRBV19 and TRBJ1-5, the complete variable domain reads DGGITQSPKYLFRKEGQNVTLSCEQNLNHDAMYWYRQDPGQGLRLIYYSQIVNDFQKGDIAEGYSVSREKKESFPLTVTSAQKNPTAFYLCASSMRESSNQPQHFGDGTRLSIL.

The gene calls are TRBV3-1 (or the pseudogene TRBV3-2) and TRBJ2-5; D tentatively reads TRBD1 or TRBD2 (5 bases each). This CDR3 spans 16 amino acids. CDR1 is LGHDT and CDR2 is YNNKEL in the germline V gene (reference sequence). V was shortened by 4 bases and J by 1 base, with 16 bases between the two germline ends. The CDR3: CASSPGYVGVQETQYF. CDR3 sequence (DNA): TGTGCCAGCAGCCCAGGGTATGTGGGGGTCCAAGAGACCCAGTACTTC.

This sequence joins TRBV5-1 and TRBJ2-1; 7 bases are shared with TRBD1. This CDR3 is built from 14 residues. CDR1 is SGHRS and CDR2 is YFSETQ in the germline V gene. Trimming removed 5 bases from V and 3 bases from J; junction bases left unmatched: 5. DNA for the CDR3: TGCGCCAGCAGTAGGACAGGTAACTACAATGAGCAGTTCTTC. This gives the protein CASSRTGNYNEQFF. Full variable domain (remainder filled in from reference TRBV5-1 and TRBJ2-1): KAGVTQTPRYLIKTRGQQVTLSCSPISGHRSVSWYQQTPGQGLQFLFEYFSETQRNKGNFPGRFSGRQFSNSRSEMNVSTLELGDSALYLCASSRTGNYNEQFFGPGTRLTVL.

The V call is TRBV11-2, the J call TRBJ2-3; D could derive from TRBD1 or TRBD2 (5 bases each). The germline gives CDR1 SGHAT, CDR2 FQNNGV. CDR3 length: 16 amino acids. The germline V and J ends were trimmed by 1 base and 4 bases, with 15 bases remaining between them. CDR3 sequence reads: CASSLVGTDLPDTQYF. The DNA of the CDR3 is TGTGCCAGCAGCTTAGTCGGGACGGACCTCCCAGATACGCAGTATTTT.

The chain combines TRBV19 with TRBJ2-7; the D gene is possibly TRBD1 (7 bases). Trimming stripped 3 bases from V and 3 bases from J, with 12 bases between. This CDR3 is 14 amino acids long. Germline assignment: CDR1 LNHDA and CDR2 SQIVND (reference sequence). CDR3 DNA sequence: TGTGCCAGTAGTATGGGCAGGGGGGTCTACGAGCAGTACTTC. Its translation is CASSMGRGVYEQYF.